The 9 T cell receptor beta chains given below trace back to one sample, sequenced in a study of type 1 regulatory T cells. TCRdb reprocessed the reads via MiXCR and lists one record per CDR3 protein. This sample carries about 68,000 distinct CDR3 sequences, about 62% of them seen once, and the ten largest clones take 7.6%. Antigens of these TCRs are unknown. The material sequenced was cultured T cells, either the whole culture or a sorted T cell fraction (not recorded which). Subset given: Tr1-enriched cell product generated in vitro against host alloantigens. The receptors here all came from a human donor in good health.

The chain links TRBV5-1 to TRBJ2-2, with 8 bases lining up with TRBD2. The CDR3 has 14 amino acids. Germline CDR1 SGHRS, CDR2 YFSETQ. V lost 7 bases, J lost 6 bases, and 8 bases stayed unmatched. For the CDR3, the DNA is TGCGCCAGCGGCACCGGGACTAGTGCCGGGGAGCTGTTTTTT. As protein: CASGTGTSAGELFF. The entire variable domain, with the rest obtained from reference TRBV5-1 and TRBJ2-2, is as follows: KAGVTQTPRYLIKTRGQQVTLSCSPISGHRSVSWYQQTPGQGLQFLFEYFSETQRNKGNFPGRFSGRQFSNSRSEMNVSTLELGDSALYLCASGTGTSAGELFFGEGSRLTVL.

The gene calls are TRBV10-3 and TRBJ2-2, with D perhaps assigned TRBD1 or TRBD2 (5 bases each). Trimming took off 2 bases at V and 4 bases at J, with 5 bases between the two ends. The CDR3 is 13 residues long. Germline V gives CDR1 ENHRY, CDR2 SYGVKD. The CDR3 nucleotides are TGTGCCATCAGTGAGGGGGGCACCGGGGAGCTGTTTTTT. Translated, it gives CAISEGGTGELFF.

The rearrangement joins TRBV20-1 to TRBJ1-6; no clear D gene. Germline V gives CDR1 DFQATT, CDR2 SNEGSKA (reference sequence). Trimming shortened V by 0 bases and J by 5 bases, and 17 bases separated the two germline ends. The CDR3 has 17 residues. CDR3 sequence: CSARDLMGSPDNSPLHF. CDR3 bases: TGCAGTGCTAGAGATCTTATGGGGTCACCGGATAATTCACCCCTCCACTTT.

The chain joins TRBV30 to TRBJ2-1; D possibly corresponds to TRBD2 (5 bases). V was shortened by 0 bases and J by 5 bases, with 8 bases between the two germline ends. Looked up from germline, CDR1 is GTSNPN and CDR2 is SVGIG (reference sequence). This CDR3 has 13 residues. CDR3 in amino acids: CAWSVGLNNEQFF. The DNA for the CDR3 is TGTGCCTGGAGTGTAGGACTTAACAATGAGCAGTTCTTC.

The chain carries TRBV6-6 and TRBJ2-7, with 9 bases that match TRBD1. The germline gives CDR1 MNHNY, CDR2 SVGAGI (reference sequence). The CDR3 is 14 amino acids. V gave up 6 bases and J gave up 6 bases; unmatched junction bases: 9. The CDR3: CASRPGTGTVEQYF. The CDR3 DNA reads TGTGCCAGCAGACCCGGGACAGGGACAGTCGAGCAGTACTTC.

V gene TRBV19 combines with J gene TRBJ1-1; the match to TRBD1 covers 9 bases. Germline V gene lookup returns CDR1 LNHDA and CDR2 SQIVND (reference sequence). The ends lost 4 bases at V and 3 bases at J; junction bases unmatched: 6. The CDR3 contains 15 residues. The CDR3 reads CASSTLTGGYTEAFF. The CDR3 DNA sequence: TGTGCCAGTAGTACTTTGACAGGGGGGTACACTGAAGCTTTCTTT.

This clonotype was seen a single time. The chain carries TRBV4-2 and TRBJ2-7, with D uncertain. In germline, CDR1 is LGHNA, CDR2 YNFKEQ. With 1 base removed from V and 4 bases from J, the gap between germline ends came to 17 bases. This CDR3 spans 16 amino acids. CDR3 sequence reads: CASSQGTGDNGYEQYF. The CDR3 region has the DNA TGTGCCAGCAGCCAAGGCACGGGCGACAACGGATACGAGCAGTACTTC.

This clonotype has only one observation. The junction departs from germline at one end; a sequencing error may be responsible. The chain carries TRBV2 and TRBJ2-2; tentatively, D is TRBD1 or TRBD2 (6 bases each). The CDR3 length is 15 residues. Germline V lookup: CDR1 SNHLY, CDR2 FYNNEI. The CDR3 nucleotides read TGTGCTAGCAGTGTTGGGGGGCAAATCACCGGGGAGCTGTTTTTT. Protein product: CASSVGGQITGELFF.

A few counts support this clonotype. The V call is TRBV7-2, the J call TRBJ2-1; D possibly corresponds to TRBD2 (7 bases). Deletions cut 1 base from V and 6 bases from J, with 19 bases between. The CDR3 covers 17 residues. Germline V lookup: CDR1 SGHTA, CDR2 FQGNSA. The CDR3 DNA reads TGTGCCAGCAGCTTAGGGGGGGGGCCCAGTAGGGGCAATGAGCAGTTCTTC. This encodes CASSLGGGPSRGNEQFF.